The source of this T cell receptor beta chain is a study of T cell responses to AZD1222 COVID-19 vaccine (dated by TCRdb to about 2021). Notes on the research overall: TCR sequencing covered about 230 trial participants: roughly 200 given two doses of AZD1222 and 26 given two doses of MenACWY control vaccine. Trial participants were enrolled into age subgroups of 18-55, 56-69 and 70-plus years, which contained roughly 150, 30 and 60 TCR-sequenced participants, respectively.

This specimen's time point label, interpreted: about 28 days (+/-7) after the second vaccine dose. AZD1222 recipients given second doses at about 4 weeks or at about 12 weeks were pooled, since spike-specific TCR depth and breadth were not found to differ between the two schedules. Vaccinee samples were obtained from the UK trials COV001 and COV002, which included a single-blind randomized controlled phase 2/3 trial of AZD1222 (ChAdOx1 nCoV-19) in healthy adults. Trial participant PBMC samples were collected at day 0 and day 28 after the second dose for TCRbeta chain sequencing. The CDR3 regions of human TCRbeta chains were subjected to immunosequencing. From the authors' description of their analysis: TCRs in the repertoires were matched against a reference library of SARS-CoV-2-specific TCRs that had been generated with the MIRA antigen-specificity platform. Breadth was defined as the fraction of unique TCRs that were SARS-CoV-2-associated. Depth was defined as the fraction of total T cells that were SARS-CoV-2-associated. Each spike-specific TCR was assigned to its reactive spike region and to a CD4 or CD8 class using the MIRA data. Log10-transformed breadth and depth values were compared by one-way ANOVA with Sidak's multiple comparisons tests. The source is immuneACCESS, and TCRdb retained only in-frame sequences with V and J called. Part of the clones is not carried over; for the studies checked, unresolved V genes explain less than half of this, and the remainder is unexplained. The V and J calls and clone size are taken from that table; D and trimming were inferred from the DNA. Present in this sample are about 160,000 clones, 92% of which were seen just once. 1% to 1.4% of the sample is taken by the ten largest.

A note on this clone: What antigen it recognizes has not been identified. No base qualities exist here, and no much larger clone lies one base off it.

Relative to germline, V is 1 base shorter and J is 5 bases shorter, with 9 bases between their ends. The CDR3 goes from the cysteine to the phenylalanine over 13 residues. Of the read, only the CDR3 DNA is kept; its 39 bases are in frame from base 1. Via the germline V gene (reference sequence), CDR1 is SGHNT and CDR2 YYREEE. Overall results and qualifications from the work: The 56-69-year group was small, and its depth increase did not reach significance, likely because of low power. Because no day 14 peak-response samples were available, repertoires were characterized only after the peak T cell response. Participants were mostly white British and included more females than males, and it was suggested by the authors that clonal diversity may have been underestimated. Spike-specific TCR breadth and depth rose significantly after two AZD1222 doses compared with day 0 and with MenACWY recipients. Reportedly, close to half of the unique spike-specific TCRs recognized epitopes lying outside the regions that are mutated in the B.1.351 and B.1.1.7 variants. The vaccine-associated CD4 TCRs covered the entire spike protein, and the dominant responses fell in regions 160-218 and 743-854. Conclusions about previously exposed vaccinees are limited because only five or six AZD1222 recipients were SARS-CoV-2 seropositive at baseline.

The sequencing used peripheral blood, collected 28 days after the second AZD1222 dose. This receptor was taken from an adult who received the AZD1222 COVID-19 vaccine. The sequence joins TRBV5-4 to TRBJ1-1, with TRBD1 perhaps the D gene, on 6 matching bases. The DNA sequence reads TGTGCCAGCAGCTTGAGCAGGGGTACTGAAGCTTTCTTT. This yields the protein CASSLSRGTEAFF. Where the CDR3 stops, the reference TRBV5-4 and TRBJ1-1 genes take over; the full variable domain is ETGVTQSPTHLIKTRGQQVTLRCSSQSGHNTVSWYQQALGQGPQFIFQYYREEENGRGNFPPRFSGLQFPNYSSELNVNALELDDSALYLCASSLSRGTEAFFGQGTRLTVV.